This T cell receptor (beta chain) was identified during a study of blood T cell repertoires in COVID-19 (TCRdb year 2020). For the wider study: Samples covering the acute and convalescent phases of COVID-19 were provided by collaborators in the United States, Italy and Spain. The material from the prospective study consisted of cDNA or gDNA derived from T cells, B-cell-depleted T cells, or PBMCs. The dataset comprised deeply sampled blood TCRbeta repertoires from subjects exposed to, actively infected with, or recovered from COVID-19. The repertoires were released in a freely available public database intended as a resource for research on the immune response to SARS-CoV-2. Samples came from the ongoing ImmuneRACE study (first 160 participants) plus 1,254 subjects from 6 global collaborators. Sample metadata almost always included a de-identified subject ID, COVID-19 status, age in years and sex. HLA class I and class II types, where available, came from metadata supplied by the sample provider rather than from assay-based typing.

For CDR1 and CDR2, the germline V gene lists SQVTM and ANQGSEA. The CDR3 contains 14 residues, cysteine and phenylalanine counted. The only DNA kept is the CDR3, 42 bases in frame from the first base. Trimming at the junction amounts to 3 bases on V and 4 bases on J, and the germline ends lie 13 bases apart. Whole blood was collected in K2EDTA tubes by collaborating institutions according to the institutions' own protocols. For TCRbeta analysis, collaborators shipped samples as frozen whole blood, isolated PBMCs, or DNA extracted from either of those sample types. Here is what the overall study found, with its caveats: How much clinical and demographic metadata was included differed by source and by participant, and the metadata was provided uncurated.

Points on this clone: Its recognized antigen is unknown. No base-level quality is on record; no much larger clone is a single base apart.

TCRbeta CDR3 regions were amplified from genomic DNA using the immunoSEQ Assay, a bias-controlled multiplex PCR. On the study's bioinformatics: Nucleated cell counts per sample were estimated from amplification of reference gene primers within the assay. To quantify the absolute abundance of each unique TCRbeta CDR3 rearrangement, sequence reads were collapsed and filtered. Productive Simpson clonality was computed per sample as the square root of Simpson's diversity index over productive rearrangements. Entries here come from immuneACCESS through TCRdb and include only in-frame sequences with V and J called. Some clones fail to appear in such tables; in the studies checked, an unresolved V gene covers under half of the shortfall, and the cause of the remainder is unknown. D and trimming were read from the DNA, whereas the V and J calls and clone size are those reported in that table. The sample has about 160,000 clones on record, roughly 85% of them singletons. Of the sample, over 3% falls within the top ten clones.

The rearranged segments are TRBV29-1 and TRBJ1-3; the D gene cannot be resolved reliably. This clonotype was obtained from a human donor with acute or convalescent COVID-19. The donor label of this sample is uncertain. Sequencing was performed on peripheral blood. This receptor has the CDR3 CSVDLGRLGNTIYF. The DNA sequence follows: TGCAGCGTTGATCTGGGGAGGTTAGGAAACACCATATATTTT. The reference TRBV29-1 and TRBJ1-3 proteins fill in what lies around the CDR3, so the full variable domain reads SAVISQKPSRDICQRGTSLTIQCQVDSQVTMMFWYRQQPGQSLTLIATANQGSEATYESGFVIDKFPISRPNLTFSTLTVSNMSPEDSSIYLCSVDLGRLGNTIYFGEGSWLTVV.